This TCR beta chain comes out of a study of beta chain features in type 1 diabetes. Whole-study context: Sorted cells examined across all samples numbered roughly 99,000,000. Regarding the study as a whole: Individuals with type 1 diabetes displayed fewer insertions and more deletions at VDJ junctions. A definitive answer on HLA type influencing TCRB rearrangement was not reached here. In every one of the four CD4+ subsets, TCRB CDR3s were moderately but significantly shorter in Type 1 diabetes patients.

Once sorted, every population was more than 98% pure. Since all of the isolated RNA was reverse transcribed, expressed TCRB transcripts were what got sequenced. Measured with immunoSEQ multiplex PCR; TCRdb has only the in-frame clones, and not every one. The data hold hundreds of thousands of clones, with around an eighth observed a single time. The germline CDR1 and CDR2 sequences are SEHNR and FQNEAQ (reference sequence). V was pared by 5 bases and J by 0 bases, with 4 bases between. The CDR3 is made up of 12 amino acids. A word on this clone: Its antigen remains unknown.

Sequencing input: naive CD4+ T cells from blood. The rearrangement links TRBV7-9 to TRBJ2-5; D unclear. This TCR came from a man aged 18 to 30 with type 1 diabetes. CDR3 sequence: CASSPNQETQYF. The CDR3 DNA is TGTGCCAGCAGCCCAAACCAAGAGACCCAGTACTTC.